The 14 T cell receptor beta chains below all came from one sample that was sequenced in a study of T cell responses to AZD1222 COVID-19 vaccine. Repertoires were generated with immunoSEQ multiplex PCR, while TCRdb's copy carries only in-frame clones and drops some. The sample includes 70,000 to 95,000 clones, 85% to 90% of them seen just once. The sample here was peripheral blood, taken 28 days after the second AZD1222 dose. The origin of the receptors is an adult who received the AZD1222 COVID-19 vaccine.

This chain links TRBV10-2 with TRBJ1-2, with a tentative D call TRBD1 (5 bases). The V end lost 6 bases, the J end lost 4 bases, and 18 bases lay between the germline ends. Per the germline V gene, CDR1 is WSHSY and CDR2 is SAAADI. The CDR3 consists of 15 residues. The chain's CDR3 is CASSDGDRASYGYTF. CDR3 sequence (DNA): TGCGCCAGCAGCGACGGGGACCGGGCGAGCTATGGCTACACCTTC.

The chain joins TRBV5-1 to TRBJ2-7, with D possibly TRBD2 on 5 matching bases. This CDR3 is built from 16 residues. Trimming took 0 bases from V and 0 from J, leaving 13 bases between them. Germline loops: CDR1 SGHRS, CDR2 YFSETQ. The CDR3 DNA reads TGCGCCAGCAGCTTGGCACCGGGATCCAGCTCCTACGAGCAGTACTTC. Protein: CASSLAPGSSSYEQYF.

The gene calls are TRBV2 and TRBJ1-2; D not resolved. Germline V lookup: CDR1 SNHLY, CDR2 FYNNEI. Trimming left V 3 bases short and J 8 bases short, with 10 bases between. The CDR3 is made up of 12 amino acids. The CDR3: CASSEHTRGYTF. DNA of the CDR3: TGTGCCAGCAGTGAGCACACGCGGGGCTACACCTTC.

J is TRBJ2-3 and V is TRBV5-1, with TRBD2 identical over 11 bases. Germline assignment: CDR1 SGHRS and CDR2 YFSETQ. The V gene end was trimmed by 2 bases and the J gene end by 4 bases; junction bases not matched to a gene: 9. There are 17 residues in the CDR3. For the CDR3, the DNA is TGCGCCAGCAGCTTACGATCTAGCGGGGGGAGGGCAGATACGCAGTATTTT. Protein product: CASSLRSSGGRADTQYF.

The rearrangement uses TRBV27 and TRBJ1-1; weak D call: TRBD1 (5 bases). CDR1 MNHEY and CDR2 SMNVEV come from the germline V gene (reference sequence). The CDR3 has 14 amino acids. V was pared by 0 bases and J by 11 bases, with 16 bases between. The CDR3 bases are TGTGCCAGCAGTTTATCTCGGGGCGGAGAGGGGGCTTTCTTT. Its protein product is CASSLSRGGEGAFF.

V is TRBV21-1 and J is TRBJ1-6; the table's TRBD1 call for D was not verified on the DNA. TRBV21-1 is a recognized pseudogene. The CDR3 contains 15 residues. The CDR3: CASREKRGRNSPLHF. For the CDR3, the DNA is TGTGCCAGCAGGGAGAAGAGGGGGCGAAATTCACCCCTCCACTTT.

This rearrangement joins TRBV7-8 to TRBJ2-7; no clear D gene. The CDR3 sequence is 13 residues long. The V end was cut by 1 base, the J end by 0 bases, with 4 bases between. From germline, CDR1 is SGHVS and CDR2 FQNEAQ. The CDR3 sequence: CASSLDPSYEQYF. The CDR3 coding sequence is TGTGCCAGCAGCTTAGACCCCTCCTACGAGCAGTACTTC.

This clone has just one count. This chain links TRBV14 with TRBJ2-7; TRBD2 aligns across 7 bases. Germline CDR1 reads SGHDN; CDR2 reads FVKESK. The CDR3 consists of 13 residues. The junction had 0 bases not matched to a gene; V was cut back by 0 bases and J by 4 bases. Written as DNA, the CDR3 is TGTGCCAGCAGCCAAGACGGGGGGTACGAGCAGTACTTC. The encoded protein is CASSQDGGYEQYF.

CDR3 nucleotide sequence: TGTGCCAGCAGCCTTGGGAGGGAGGAACCACCCCTCCACTTT. Protein product: CASSLGREEPPLHF. V gene TRBV7-9 combines with J gene TRBJ1-6, with unresolved D. The CDR3 is 14 residues long. V lost 5 bases, J lost 11 bases, and 16 bases lay in between. From germline, CDR1 is SEHNR and CDR2 FQNEAQ (reference sequence).

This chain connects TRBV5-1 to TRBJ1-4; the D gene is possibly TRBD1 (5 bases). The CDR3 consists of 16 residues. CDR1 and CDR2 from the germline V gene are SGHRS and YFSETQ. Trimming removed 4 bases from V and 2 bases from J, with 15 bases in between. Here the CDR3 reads CASSPRGQATNEKLFF. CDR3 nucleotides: TGCGCCAGCAGCCCCCGTGGACAAGCGACTAATGAAAAACTGTTTTTT.

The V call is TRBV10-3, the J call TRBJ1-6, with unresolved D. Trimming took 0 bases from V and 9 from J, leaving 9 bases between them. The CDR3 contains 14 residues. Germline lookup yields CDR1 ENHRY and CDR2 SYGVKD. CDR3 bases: TGTGCCATCAGTGAGTCGACGGTGGTTTCACCCCTCCACTTT. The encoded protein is CAISESTVVSPLHF.

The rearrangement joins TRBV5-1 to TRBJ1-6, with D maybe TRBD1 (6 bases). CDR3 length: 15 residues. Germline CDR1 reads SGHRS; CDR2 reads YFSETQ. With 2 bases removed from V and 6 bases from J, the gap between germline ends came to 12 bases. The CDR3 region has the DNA TGCGCCAGCAGCTTCACAGGGCGGGGTAATTCACCCCTCCACTTT. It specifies CASSFTGRGNSPLHF.

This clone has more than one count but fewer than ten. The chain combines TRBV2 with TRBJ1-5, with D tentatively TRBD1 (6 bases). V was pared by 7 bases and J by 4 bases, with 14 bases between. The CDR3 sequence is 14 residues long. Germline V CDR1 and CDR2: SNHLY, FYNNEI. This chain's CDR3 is CASTTGNGNQPQHF. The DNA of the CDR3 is TGTGCCAGCACTACAGGGAATGGAAATCAGCCCCAGCATTTT.

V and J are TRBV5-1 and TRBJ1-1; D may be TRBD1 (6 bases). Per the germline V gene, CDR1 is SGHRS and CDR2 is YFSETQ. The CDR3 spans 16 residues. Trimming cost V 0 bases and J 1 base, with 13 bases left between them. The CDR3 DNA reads TGCGCCAGCAGCTTGGTTCCGGGGGCGAGGAACACTGAAGCTTTCTTT. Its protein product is CASSLVPGARNTEAFF.